These 23 T cell receptor beta chains were all obtained from the same sample, sequenced in a study of T-cell memory formation after mild COVID-19. TCRdb passed the 5' RACE reads through MiXCR, listing each CDR3 protein once. This sample yields approximately 290,000 distinct CDR3 sequences, of which approximately 20% are seen a single time; roughly 21% belongs to the top ten. Sequencing used PBMCs or a T cell subset sorted from them (not recorded which). These receptors were collected from a man aged 18-30 years who had mild COVID-19 (a few samples of this study predate the infection). Cell type and time point are not known.

The V gene is TRBV4-3, the J gene TRBJ1-4; TRBD1 aligns across 12 bases. Germline V gene lookup returns CDR1 LGHNA and CDR2 YSLEER. This CDR3 has 16 residues. Trimming took 0 bases from V and 13 from J; bases not matched to a gene: 9. CDR3 region: CASSQDSGTGGVRLFF. The CDR3 DNA reads TGCGCCAGCAGCCAAGACTCTGGGACAGGGGGCGTAAGACTGTTTTTT.

The gene calls are TRBV11-3 and TRBJ2-3; 7 positions agree with TRBD2. Trimming took 4 bases from V and 6 from J; bases not matched to a gene: 10. CDR3 length equals 15 residues. CDR1 is SGHNT and CDR2 is YENEEA in the germline V gene. The DNA for the CDR3 is TGTGCCAGCAGCTCACCGGGGGGTCCGAGGGATACGCAGTATTTT. Amino acids: CASSSPGGPRDTQYF.

V gene TRBV12-3 or TRBV12-4 combines with J gene TRBJ1-5; no firm D call. The ends were cut back, 6 bases at V and 6 bases at J, with 15 bases in the middle. This CDR3 is 14 amino acids long. The CDR3 region has the DNA TGTGCCAGCAGGTCCGGGCCGGCATTTCAGCCCCAGCATTTT. This gives the protein CASRSGPAFQPQHF.

The chain combines TRBV28 with TRBJ2-4; perhaps TRBD1 as D (5 bases). Trimming removed 2 bases at V and 3 bases at J, with 14 bases between. The CDR3 loop spans 16 amino acids. Germline-derived CDR1 and CDR2 are MDHEN and SYDVKM. CDR3 DNA sequence: TGTGCCAGCAGTTTAAAATCAGGGATCGGCAAAAACATTCAGTACTTC. Protein: CASSLKSGIGKNIQYF. Full variable domain (outside the CDR3, taken from reference TRBV28 and TRBJ2-4): DVKVTQSSRYLVKRTGEKVFLECVQDMDHENMFWYRQDPGLGLRLIYFSYDVKMKEKGDIPEGYSVSREKKERFSLILESASTNQTSMYLCASSLKSGIGKNIQYFGAGTRLSVL.

In its sample, this clonotype was seen many times. The chain combines TRBV5-1 with TRBJ2-1, with D possibly TRBD1 on 6 matching bases. The CDR3 runs 13 residues. V dropped 2 bases and J dropped 6 bases, with 9 bases sitting between them. From germline, CDR1 is SGHRS and CDR2 YFSETQ. CDR3 in DNA: TGCGCCAGCAGCTTCACAGGGTTCAATGAGCAGTTCTTC. This gives the protein CASSFTGFNEQFF.

In its sample, this clonotype was seen a few times. The chain combines TRBV5-1 with TRBJ2-1; possibly TRBD2 for D (6 bases). CDR1 and CDR2 (germline): SGHRS, YFSETQ. Trimming pared 3 bases from V and 6 bases from J, leaving 7 bases between. The CDR3 extends over 12 amino acids. The CDR3 DNA sequence: TGCGCCAGCAGCTGGAGGGGCAATGAGCAGTTCTTC. This gives the protein CASSWRGNEQFF.

This clonotype was counted at least ten times. The chain joins TRBV4-2 to TRBJ2-1; tentative D call: TRBD1 (6 bases). V dropped 1 base and J dropped 6 bases, with 13 bases sitting between them. This CDR3 region has 15 residues. Germline V CDR1 and CDR2: LGHNA, YNFKEQ. CDR3 DNA: TGTGCCAGCAGCCAAGTCGATATACAGGGCAATGAGCAGTTCTTC. This codes for CASSQVDIQGNEQFF.

This clonotype was detected only a few times. V gene TRBV7-6 combines with J gene TRBJ2-3; 12 positions agree with TRBD2. From germline, CDR1 is SGHVS and CDR2 FNYEAQ. The CDR3 has 14 amino acids. J lost 5 bases, V lost 5 bases, and 2 bases had no gene match. CDR3: CASSRLAGEDTQYF. As DNA, the CDR3 is TGTGCCAGCAGCAGACTAGCGGGGGAAGATACGCAGTATTTT.

In its sample, this clonotype was seen a few times. The gene calls are TRBV30 and TRBJ2-2; TRBD2 aligns across 9 bases. The CDR3 runs 16 residues. Germline V CDR1 and CDR2: GTSNPN, SVGIG (reference sequence). The ends lost 1 base at V and 3 bases at J; junction bases unmatched: 6. The CDR3 loop is CAWSDYAGGDTGELFF. CDR3 nucleotide sequence: TGTGCCTGGAGTGATTACGCGGGGGGGGACACCGGGGAGCTGTTTTTT.

This clonotype appeared a few times. The V gene is TRBV20-1, the J gene TRBJ1-1, with 7 bases fitting TRBD1. Losses at the gene ends were 2 bases for V and 8 bases for J; bases not matched to a gene: 8. Germline V gene sequence: CDR1 DFQATT, CDR2 SNEGSKA (reference sequence). The CDR3 loop spans 13 amino acids. As DNA, the CDR3 is TGCAGTGCTAGACCCAGGGGGGGATACGAAGCTTTCTTT. It codes for CSARPRGGYEAFF.

This chain joins TRBV27 and TRBJ2-5; 11 bases are a match to TRBD2. J was trimmed by 6 bases and V by 3 bases; bases with no gene match: 6. Per the germline V gene, CDR1 is MNHEY and CDR2 is SMNVEV (reference sequence). The CDR3 consists of 15 residues. The CDR3 DNA sequence: TGTGCCAGCAGTTTTTCTAGCGGGGGGTCTAAGACCCAGTACTTC. Amino acid sequence: CASSFSSGGSKTQYF.

V is TRBV7-8 and J is TRBJ2-3, with 12 nucleotides matching TRBD2. Germline V lookup: CDR1 SGHVS, CDR2 FQNEAQ. V shed 5 bases and J 4 bases; nucleotides not matched to a gene: 7. The CDR3 sequence is 16 residues long. CDR3 nucleotide sequence: TGTGCCAGCAGCGCAAGTAGACTAGCGGGGGCAGATACGCAGTATTTT. It codes for CASSASRLAGADTQYF. Combining the CDR3 with reference TRBV7-8 and TRBJ2-3 gives the whole variable domain GAGVSQSPRYKVAKRGQDVALRCDPISGHVSLFWYQQALGQGPEFLTYFQNEAQLDKSGLPSDRFFAERPEGSVSTLKIQRTQQEDSAVYLCASSASRLAGADTQYFGPGTRLTVL.

The rearrangement links TRBV4-2 to TRBJ2-1, with TRBD1 identical over 11 bases. From germline, CDR1 is LGHNA and CDR2 YNFKEQ. The trim removed 3 bases at V and 6 bases at J, leaving 7 bases unmatched. The CDR3 consists of 16 residues. Here the CDR3 DNA reads TGTGCCAGCAGCCAGGAAATCGGGACAGGGGGCAATGAGCAGTTCTTC. This encodes CASSQEIGTGGNEQFF.

The gene calls are TRBV5-1 and TRBJ2-1; the D is unclear. Germline CDR1 SGHRS, CDR2 YFSETQ. V shed 4 bases and J shed 4 bases, with 15 bases lying between them. The CDR3 covers 15 residues. The CDR3 loop is CASSPPGYPYNEQFF. The CDR3 nucleotides read TGCGCCAGCAGCCCGCCCGGGTACCCGTACAATGAGCAGTTCTTC. Full variable domain (rest looked up from reference TRBV5-1 and TRBJ2-1): KAGVTQTPRYLIKTRGQQVTLSCSPISGHRSVSWYQQTPGQGLQFLFEYFSETQRNKGNFPGRFSGRQFSNSRSEMNVSTLELGDSALYLCASSPPGYPYNEQFFGPGTRLTVL.

The chain combines TRBV13 with TRBJ2-7; tentative D call: TRBD2 (6 bases). The CDR3 sequence is 16 residues long. V was cut by 5 bases and J by 3 bases, with 20 bases left in between. CDR1 is PRHDT and CDR2 is FYEKMQ in the germline V gene (reference sequence). The chain's CDR3 is CASSTGYLGLGYEQYF. The CDR3 DNA reads as TGTGCCAGCAGCACCGGGTACTTGGGACTGGGCTACGAGCAGTACTTC.

The gene calls are TRBV19 and TRBJ2-7, with 12 bases aligning to TRBD2. The ends lost 6 bases at V and 7 bases at J; junction bases unmatched: 7. Germline CDR1 LNHDA, CDR2 SQIVND (reference sequence). CDR3 size: 14 residues. In DNA form, the CDR3 reads TGTGCCAGTAGCACCTTAGGACTAGCGGGGGAGCAGTACTTC. Protein: CASSTLGLAGEQYF.

The chain links TRBV4-1 to TRBJ2-5; 8 bases align to TRBD1. Germline trimming cut 5 bases from V and 3 bases from J; bases unmatched to any gene: 8. Germline CDR1 is MGHRA and CDR2 is YSYEKL. The length of the CDR3 is 15 residues. The CDR3 bases are TGCGCCAGCAGCAACCTACAGGACAGGGAAGAGACCCAGTACTTC. As protein: CASSNLQDREETQYF.

This chain uses TRBV2 with TRBJ2-7; D not certain. Germline CDR1 SNHLY, CDR2 FYNNEI. The CDR3 sequence is 13 residues long. The V end was cut by 5 bases, the J end by 6 bases, with 14 bases between. The CDR3 DNA reads as TGTGCCAGCAGTAGAGACCCATCGGGCGAGCAGTACGTC. Protein sequence: CASSRDPSGEQYV.

This clonotype was seen a few times. The rearrangement links TRBV7-9 to TRBJ1-3; D is perhaps TRBD1 (6 bases). The CDR3 spans 14 residues. Germline assignment: CDR1 SEHNR and CDR2 FQNEAQ (reference sequence). V was trimmed by 6 bases and J by 0 bases, leaving 9 bases between them. The CDR3 loop is CASRRDNSGNTIYF. The CDR3 bases are TGTGCCAGCAGAAGGGACAACTCTGGAAACACCATATATTTT.

This clonotype occurred a few times. V usage is TRBV9 and J usage is TRBJ1-5; D unclear. V lost 5 bases, J lost 1 base, and 7 bases lay in between. The germline V gene has CDR1 SGDLS and CDR2 YYNGEE. This CDR3 has 13 amino acids. CDR3 coding DNA: TGTGCCAGCAGTATAGGGAGCAATCAGCCCCAGCATTTT. Its protein product is CASSIGSNQPQHF.

The V gene is TRBV6-2 or TRBV6-3, the J gene TRBJ1-5, with D perhaps TRBD1 (6 bases). Germline V lookup: CDR1 MNHEY, CDR2 SVGEGT. The CDR3 consists of 14 residues. The germline V and J ends were trimmed by 10 bases and 2 bases, with 15 bases remaining between them. The CDR3 DNA sequence: TGTGCCAACCCACAGGGTTCGGGCAATCAGCCCCAGCATTTT. This encodes CANPQGSGNQPQHF.

The sample holds many counts of this clonotype. This sequence joins TRBV9 and TRBJ2-3; 8 nucleotides match TRBD1. The CDR3 is 14 residues long. J lost 4 bases, V lost 4 bases, and 5 bases had no gene match. Germline CDR1 is SGDLS and CDR2 is YYNGEE. The CDR3, as DNA: TGTGCCAGCAGCTCTAGGACAGGGTCAGATACGCAGTATTTT. It is translated as CASSSRTGSDTQYF.

The chain employs TRBV3-1 and TRBJ2-7; 11 bases match TRBD2. This CDR3 is built from 14 residues. CDR1 is LGHDT, CDR2 YNNKEL, per germline (reference sequence). J lost 3 bases, V lost 3 bases, and 1 base had no gene match. The CDR3 spells CASSHGTSGYEQYF. The CDR3, as DNA: TGTGCCAGCAGCCACGGGACTAGCGGCTACGAGCAGTACTTC.